Below, one T cell receptor (beta chain) is given with its context. This entry comes from a study of metastatic and nonmetastatic thyroid tumors. Using MiXCR, TCRdb re-called clones from the PCR reads. Among tens of thousands of clones listed, over 40% were seen once. Among the patients, none had received any treatment before thyroid surgery. The length of the CDR3 is 11 residues. The ends were cut back, 3 bases at V and 12 bases at J, with 12 bases in the middle. Germline V CDR1 and CDR2: DFQATT, SNEGSKA (reference sequence). The rearrangement uses TRBV20-1 and TRBJ2-1; no reliable D call. Sequencing was performed on tumor tissue. The clonotype comes from a male donor with papillary thyroid cancer or a benign thyroid nodule (not recorded which). Some clones in this sample may be carry-over from other donors' samples. CDR3: CSASDARRQFF. In DNA, the CDR3 is TGCAGTGCTAGCGACGCCAGGAGGCAGTTCTTC.